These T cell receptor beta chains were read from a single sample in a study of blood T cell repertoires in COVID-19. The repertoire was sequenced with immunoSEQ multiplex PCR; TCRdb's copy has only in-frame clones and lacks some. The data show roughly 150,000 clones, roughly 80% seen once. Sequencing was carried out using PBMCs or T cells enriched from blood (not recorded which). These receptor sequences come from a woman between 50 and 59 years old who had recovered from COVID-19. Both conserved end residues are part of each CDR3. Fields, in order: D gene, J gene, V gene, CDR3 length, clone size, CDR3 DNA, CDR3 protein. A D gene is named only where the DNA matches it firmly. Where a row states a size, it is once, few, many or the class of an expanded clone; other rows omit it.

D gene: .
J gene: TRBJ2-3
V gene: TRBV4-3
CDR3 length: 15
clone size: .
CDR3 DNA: TGCGCCAGCAGCCAAGAGTTCCGGGACATCGATACGCAGTATTTT
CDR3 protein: CASSQEFRDIDTQYF

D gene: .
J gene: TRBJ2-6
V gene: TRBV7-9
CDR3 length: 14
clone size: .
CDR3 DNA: TGTGCCAGCAGCTGGAGGGCGGAGGCCAACGTCCTGACTTTC
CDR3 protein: CASSWRAEANVLTF

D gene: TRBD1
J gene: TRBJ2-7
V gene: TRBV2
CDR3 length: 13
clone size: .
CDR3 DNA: TGTGCCAGCTGGGCGGGACAGGGGGCCGAGCAGTACTTC
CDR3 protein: CASWAGQGAEQYF

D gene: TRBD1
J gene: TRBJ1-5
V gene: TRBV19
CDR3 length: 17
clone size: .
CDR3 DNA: TGTGCCACTACCCAGGGGGACAGGAGGAGTAGCAATCAGCCCCAGCATTTT
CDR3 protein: CATTQGDRRSSNQPQHF

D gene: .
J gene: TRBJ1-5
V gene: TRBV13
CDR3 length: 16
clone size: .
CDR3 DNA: TGTGCCAGCAGCTTAGGCGGGCGGGGAGCGCATCAGCCCCAGCATTTT
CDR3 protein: CASSLGGRGAHQPQHF

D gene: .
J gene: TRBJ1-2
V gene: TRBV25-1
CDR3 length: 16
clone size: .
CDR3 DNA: TGTGCCAGCAGTGAATTGGGGGGGAGGGGAAACTATGGCTACACCTTC
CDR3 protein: CASSELGGRGNYGYTF

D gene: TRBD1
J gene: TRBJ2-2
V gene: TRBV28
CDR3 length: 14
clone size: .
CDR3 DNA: TGTGCCAGCCAGGCGGCAGGGGGCGCGACGGAGCTGTTTTTT
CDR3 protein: CASQAAGGATELFF

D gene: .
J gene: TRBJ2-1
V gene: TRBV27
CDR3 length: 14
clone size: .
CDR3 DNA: TGTGCCAGCAGTTTTAGGGGGTCCTACAATGAGCAGTTCTTC
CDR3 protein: CASSFRGSYNEQFF

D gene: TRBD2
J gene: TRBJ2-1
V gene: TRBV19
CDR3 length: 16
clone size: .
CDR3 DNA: TGTGCCAGTAACAGCGGGGGGGACAGACCCCCCCGAGAGCAGTTCTTC
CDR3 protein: CASNSGGDRPPREQFF

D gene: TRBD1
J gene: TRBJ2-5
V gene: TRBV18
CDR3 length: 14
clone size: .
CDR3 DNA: TGTGCCAGCTCGCCGGGACAGTCGGGAGAGACCCAGTACTTC
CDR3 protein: CASSPGQSGETQYF

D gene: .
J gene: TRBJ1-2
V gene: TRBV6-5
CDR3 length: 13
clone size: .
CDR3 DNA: TGTGCCAGCAATACCAACGATGGGCTCGGCTACACCTTC
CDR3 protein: CASNTNDGLGYTF

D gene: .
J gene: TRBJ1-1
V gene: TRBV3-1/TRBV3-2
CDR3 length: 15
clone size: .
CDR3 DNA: TGTGCCAGCAGCTTATATCGGGGGGCCAGCACTGAAGCTTTCTTT
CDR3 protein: CASSLYRGASTEAFF

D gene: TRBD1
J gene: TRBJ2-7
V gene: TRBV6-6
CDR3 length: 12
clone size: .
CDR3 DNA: TGTGCCAGCGGAACAGGGGGCTACGAGCAGTACTTC
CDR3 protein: CASGTGGYEQYF

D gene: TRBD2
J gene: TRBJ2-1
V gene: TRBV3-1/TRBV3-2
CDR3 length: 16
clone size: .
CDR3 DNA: TGTGCCAGCAGCCAAGGGGTAAGCGGGAGGGCCGCTGAGCAGTTCTTC
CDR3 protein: CASSQGVSGRAAEQFF

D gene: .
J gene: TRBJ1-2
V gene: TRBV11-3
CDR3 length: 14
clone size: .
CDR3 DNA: TGTGCCAGCAAACCGGGACGGGGAGGGTATGGCTACACCTTC
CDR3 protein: CASKPGRGGYGYTF

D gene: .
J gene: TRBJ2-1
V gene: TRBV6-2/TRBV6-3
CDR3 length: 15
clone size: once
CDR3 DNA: TGTGCCAGCAGCCCAGGAGGGCAGTCCTACAATGAGCAGTTCTTC
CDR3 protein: CASSPGGQSYNEQFF

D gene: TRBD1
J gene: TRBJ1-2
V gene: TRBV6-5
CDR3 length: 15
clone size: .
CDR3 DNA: TGTGCCAGCAGTTATGAGTACAGGGGGCCGTATGGCTACACCTTC
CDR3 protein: CASSYEYRGPYGYTF

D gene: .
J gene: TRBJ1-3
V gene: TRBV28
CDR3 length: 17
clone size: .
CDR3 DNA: TGTGCCAGCAGTTTATCCGTCTACGGGGGGGCTGGAAACACCATATATTTT
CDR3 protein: CASSLSVYGGAGNTIYF

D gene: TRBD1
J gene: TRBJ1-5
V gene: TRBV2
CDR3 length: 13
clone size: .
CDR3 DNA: TGTGCCAGCAGTAACAGGGGAGGTCAGCCCCAGCATTTT
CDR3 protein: CASSNRGGQPQHF

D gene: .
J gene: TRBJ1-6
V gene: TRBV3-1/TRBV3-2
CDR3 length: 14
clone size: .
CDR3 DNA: TGTGCCAGCAGCCAAGATAGTTATAATTCACCCCTCCACTTT
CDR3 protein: CASSQDSYNSPLHF

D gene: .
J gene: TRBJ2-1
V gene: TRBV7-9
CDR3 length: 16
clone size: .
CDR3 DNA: TGTGCCAGCAGCTTATATTCTGGCGGCCGACTCAATGAGCAGTTCTTC
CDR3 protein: CASSLYSGGRLNEQFF

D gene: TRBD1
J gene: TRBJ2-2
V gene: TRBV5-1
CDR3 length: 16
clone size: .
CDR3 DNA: TGCGCCAGCAGCTTTAGTCAGGGGGCGAGAACCGGGGAGCTGTTTTTT
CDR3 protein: CASSFSQGARTGELFF

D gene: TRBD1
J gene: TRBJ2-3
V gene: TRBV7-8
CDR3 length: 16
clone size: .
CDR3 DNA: TGTGCCAGCAGCTACGGACAGGGGGTACTCTCAGATACGCAGTATTTT
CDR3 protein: CASSYGQGVLSDTQYF

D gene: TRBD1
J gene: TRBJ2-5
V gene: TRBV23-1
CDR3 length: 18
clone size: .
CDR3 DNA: TGCGCCAGCAGTCAATCGCAGGACAGGGGAGTGATTGGGGAGACCCAGTACTTC
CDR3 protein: CASSQSQDRGVIGETQYF

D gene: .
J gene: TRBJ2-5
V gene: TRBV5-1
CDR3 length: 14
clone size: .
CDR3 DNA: TGCGCCAGCAGCTCAGGAGGCATACAAGAGACCCAGTACTTC
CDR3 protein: CASSSGGIQETQYF